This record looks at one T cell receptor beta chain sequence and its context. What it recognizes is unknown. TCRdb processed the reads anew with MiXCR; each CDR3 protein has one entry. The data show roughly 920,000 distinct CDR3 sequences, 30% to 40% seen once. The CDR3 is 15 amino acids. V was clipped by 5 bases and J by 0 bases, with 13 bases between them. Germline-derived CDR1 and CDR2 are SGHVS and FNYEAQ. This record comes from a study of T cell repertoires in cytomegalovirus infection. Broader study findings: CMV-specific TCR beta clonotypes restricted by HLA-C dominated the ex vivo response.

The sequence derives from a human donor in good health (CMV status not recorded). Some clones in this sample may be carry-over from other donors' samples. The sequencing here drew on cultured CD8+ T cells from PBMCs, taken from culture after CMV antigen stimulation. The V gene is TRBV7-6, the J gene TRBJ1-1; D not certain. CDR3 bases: TGTGCCAGCAGCCGCGTCGGTGACATGAACACTGAAGCTTTCTTT. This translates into CASSRVGDMNTEAFF.